This TCR beta chain came from a study of a mutant IDH1 vaccine in newly diagnosed glioma. At the level of the study: Treated patients had a mean age of 40.4 years and an approximately 62% male, 37.5% female split. Patients previously underwent radiotherapy, temozolomide, or both, and most underwent both. Weeks 35 and 47 hosted visits V12 and V13, respectively.

Time point here: week 47, end of study. Topical imiquimod was applied with each vaccine dose, which held 300 ug of mutant IDH1 20-mer peptide. This clone was counted once. Its antigen is unknown. TCRdb keeps only in-frame clones here, not all; method: immunoSEQ multiplex PCR. The sample has about 56,000 clones, approximately 71% seen once. Overall study findings and caveats: Any relationship between pseudoprogression and changes in top peripheral T cell clonotypes seemed absent.

V gave up 3 bases and J gave up 6 bases, with 11 bases separating them. This CDR3 comprises 13 residues. CDR1 and CDR2 (germline): KGHSH, LQKENI. Specimen: PBMCs, collected from a glioma patient whose treatment included an IDH1 peptide vaccine. The source of this sequence is a man aged 50 to 60 with glioma. The chain has TRBV18 and TRBJ1-2; D unclear. CDR3: CASSPGLENGYTF. CDR3 nucleotide sequence: TGTGCCAGCTCACCCGGACTGGAGAATGGCTACACCTTC. Combining the CDR3 with reference TRBV18 and TRBJ1-2 gives the whole variable domain NAGVMQNPRHLVRRRGQEARLRCSPMKGHSHVYWYRQLPEEGLKFMVYLQKENIIDESGMPKERFSAEFPKEGPSILRIQQVVRGDSAAYFCASSPGLENGYTFGSGTRLTVV.